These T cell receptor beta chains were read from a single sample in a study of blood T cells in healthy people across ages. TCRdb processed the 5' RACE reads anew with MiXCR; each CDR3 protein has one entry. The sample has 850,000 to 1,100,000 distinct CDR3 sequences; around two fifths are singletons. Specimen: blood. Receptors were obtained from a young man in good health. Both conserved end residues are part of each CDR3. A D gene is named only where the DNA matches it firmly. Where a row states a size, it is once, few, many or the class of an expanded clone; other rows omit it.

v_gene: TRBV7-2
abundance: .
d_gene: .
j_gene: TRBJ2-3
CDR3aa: CASSLRGPSTYTQYF
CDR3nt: TGTGCCAGCAGCTTACGAGGTCCTAGCACATATACGCAGTATTTT

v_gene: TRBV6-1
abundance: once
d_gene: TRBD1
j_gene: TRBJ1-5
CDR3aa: CASGRDSGYQPQHF
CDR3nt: TGTGCCAGCGGTCGGGACAGTGGATATCAGCCCCAGCATTTT

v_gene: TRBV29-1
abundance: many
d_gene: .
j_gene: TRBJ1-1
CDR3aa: CSVARGARNTEAFF
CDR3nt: TGCAGCGTTGCTCGCGGGGCCAGGAACACTGAAGCTTTCTTT

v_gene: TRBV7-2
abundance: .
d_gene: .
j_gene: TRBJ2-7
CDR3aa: CASSLDETEGVSETGHEQYF
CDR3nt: TGTGCCAGCAGCTTAGACGAGACGGAAGGGGTTTCAGAAACGGGGCACGAGCAGTACTTC

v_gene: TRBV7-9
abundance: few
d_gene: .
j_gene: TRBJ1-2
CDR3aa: CASSYPGRIYGYTF
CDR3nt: TGTGCCAGCAGCTACCCGGGACGGATCTATGGCTACACCTTC

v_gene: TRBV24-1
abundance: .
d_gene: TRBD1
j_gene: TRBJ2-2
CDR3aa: CATSDSTGGTGELFF
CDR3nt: TGTGCCACCAGTGACTCGACAGGGGGCACCGGGGAGCTGTTTTTT

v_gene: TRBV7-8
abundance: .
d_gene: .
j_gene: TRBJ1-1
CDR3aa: CVSSLVAVVGGYTEAFF
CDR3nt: TGTGTCAGCAGCTTAGTGGCTGTTGTCGGTGGGTACACTGAAGCTTTCTTT

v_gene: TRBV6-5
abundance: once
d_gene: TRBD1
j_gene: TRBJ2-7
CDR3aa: CASSGQGLYNEQYF
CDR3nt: TGTGCCAGCAGTGGACAGGGATTGTACAATGAGCAGTACTTC

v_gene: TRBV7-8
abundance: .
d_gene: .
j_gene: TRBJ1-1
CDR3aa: CASSHWRGSVGVPAFF
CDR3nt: TGTGCCAGCAGCCACTGGAGGGGATCGGTTGGGGTACCAGCTTTCTTT

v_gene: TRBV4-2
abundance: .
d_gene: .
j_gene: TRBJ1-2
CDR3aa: CASSHLGESYGYTF
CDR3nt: TGTGCCAGCAGCCACTTAGGGGAATCCTATGGCTACACCTTC

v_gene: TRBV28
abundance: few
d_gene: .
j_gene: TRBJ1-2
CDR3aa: CASSFSAVAYGYTF
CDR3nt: TGTGCCAGCAGTTTTTCGGCAGTCGCCTATGGCTACACCTTC